This TCR beta chain was recovered during a study of blood T cell repertoires in COVID-19. Study summary: There were acute and convalescent COVID-19 samples, and they came from the United States, Italy and Spain.

As processed by the authors: Nucleated cell counts were estimated from reference gene primer amplification. Sequencing was performed with immunoSEQ multiplex PCR; in TCRdb, only in-frame clones are kept and a portion is missing. The DNA was the basis for D and trimming; V, J and clone size are from that table. This sample carries over 55,000 clones, over 80% of them seen once, and the ten largest clones take 12% to 15%. The V and J ends lost 2 bases and 0 bases respectively, with 13 bases between them. The CDR3 length is 17 residues. Germline V CDR1 and CDR2: LGHNA, YNFKEQ. The origin of this receptor is a woman at least 80 years old with acute or convalescent COVID-19. J is TRBJ2-2 and V is TRBV4-2; TRBD2 is a possible D gene (5 bases). The specimen sequenced was peripheral blood. The CDR3 DNA reads TGTGCCAGCAGCCAATGGGCGGGCCCAACGAACACCGGGGAGCTGTTTTTT. Amino acid sequence: CASSQWAGPTNTGELFF.